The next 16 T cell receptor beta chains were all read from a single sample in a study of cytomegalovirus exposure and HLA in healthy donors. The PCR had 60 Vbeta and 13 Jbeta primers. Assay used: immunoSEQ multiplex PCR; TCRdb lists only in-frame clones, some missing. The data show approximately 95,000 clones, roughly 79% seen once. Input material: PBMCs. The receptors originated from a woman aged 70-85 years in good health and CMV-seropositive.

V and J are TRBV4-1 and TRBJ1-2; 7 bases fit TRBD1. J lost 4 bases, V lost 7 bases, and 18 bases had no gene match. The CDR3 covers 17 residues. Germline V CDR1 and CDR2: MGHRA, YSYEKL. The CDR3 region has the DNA TGCGCCAGCACCCCTAACCTATCGGGCCAGGGGGTCTATGGCTACACCTTC. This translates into CASTPNLSGQGVYGYTF.

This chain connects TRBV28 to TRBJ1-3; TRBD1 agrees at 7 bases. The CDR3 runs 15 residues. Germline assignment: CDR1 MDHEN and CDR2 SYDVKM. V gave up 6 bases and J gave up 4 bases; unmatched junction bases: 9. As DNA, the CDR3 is TGTGCCAGCAGCCCCTTACTACAGGGGGGAAACACCATATATTTT. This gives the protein CASSPLLQGGNTIYF.

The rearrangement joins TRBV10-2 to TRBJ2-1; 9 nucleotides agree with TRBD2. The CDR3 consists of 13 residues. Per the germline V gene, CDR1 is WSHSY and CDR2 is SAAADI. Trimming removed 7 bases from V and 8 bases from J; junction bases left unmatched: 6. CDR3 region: CASISGSRDEQFF. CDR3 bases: TGCGCCAGCATTAGCGGGAGTAGGGATGAGCAGTTCTTC.

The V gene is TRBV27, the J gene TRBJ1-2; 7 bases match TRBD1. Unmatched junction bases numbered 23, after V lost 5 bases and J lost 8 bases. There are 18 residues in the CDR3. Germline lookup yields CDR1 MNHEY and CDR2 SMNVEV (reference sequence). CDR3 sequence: CASSPFLLEGGRVGGYTF. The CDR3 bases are TGTGCCAGCAGTCCGTTCTTGTTGGAAGGGGGCAGGGTGGGCGGCTACACCTTC.

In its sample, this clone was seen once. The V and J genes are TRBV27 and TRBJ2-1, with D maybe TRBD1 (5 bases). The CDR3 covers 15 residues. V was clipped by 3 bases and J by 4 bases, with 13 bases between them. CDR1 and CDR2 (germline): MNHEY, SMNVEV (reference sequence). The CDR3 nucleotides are TGTGCCAGCAGTTTTTCGCAGGGCGGTTACAATGAGCAGTTCTTC. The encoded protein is CASSFSQGGYNEQFF.

CDR3 nucleotide sequence: TGTGCCAGCAGTCCCGAGGGGGAGCGTCAGCCCCAGCATTTT. It is translated as CASSPEGERQPQHF. This chain links TRBV5-5 with TRBJ1-5, with a possible D match to TRBD1 (6 bases). Trimming stripped 5 bases from V and 6 bases from J, with 15 bases between. The CDR3 is 14 amino acids. CDR1 and CDR2 from the germline V gene are SGHKS and YYEKEE (reference sequence).

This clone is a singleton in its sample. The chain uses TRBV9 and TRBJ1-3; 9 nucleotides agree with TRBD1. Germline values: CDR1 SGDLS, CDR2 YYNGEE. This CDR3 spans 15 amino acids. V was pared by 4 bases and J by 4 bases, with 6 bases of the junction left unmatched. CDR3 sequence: CASSSLDRGGNTIYF. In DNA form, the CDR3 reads TGTGCCAGCAGCTCCCTGGACAGGGGAGGAAACACCATATATTTT.

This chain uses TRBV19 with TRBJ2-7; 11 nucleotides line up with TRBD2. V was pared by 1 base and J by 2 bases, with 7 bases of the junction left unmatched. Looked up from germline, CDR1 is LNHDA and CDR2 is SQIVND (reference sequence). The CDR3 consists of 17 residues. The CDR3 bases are TGTGCCAGTAGTATAGGGGCACCACTAGCGGGAGCCTACGAGCAGTACTTC. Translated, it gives CASSIGAPLAGAYEQYF.

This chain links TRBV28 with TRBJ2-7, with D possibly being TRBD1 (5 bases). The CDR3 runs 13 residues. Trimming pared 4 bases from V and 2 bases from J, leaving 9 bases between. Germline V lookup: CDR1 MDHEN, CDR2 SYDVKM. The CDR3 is CASSYRNAYEQYF. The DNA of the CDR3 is TGTGCCAGCAGTTACAGGAATGCCTACGAGCAGTACTTC.

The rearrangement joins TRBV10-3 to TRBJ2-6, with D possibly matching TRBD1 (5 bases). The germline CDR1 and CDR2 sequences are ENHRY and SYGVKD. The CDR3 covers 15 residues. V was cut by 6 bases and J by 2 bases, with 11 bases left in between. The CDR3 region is CAIRLQETGANVLTF. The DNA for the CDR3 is TGTGCCATCAGGTTACAGGAGACTGGGGCCAACGTCCTGACTTTC.

Here the CDR3 reads CASSQTATGELFF. CDR3 bases: TGTGCCAGTAGTCAGACAGCCACCGGGGAGCTGTTTTTT. V usage is TRBV19 and J usage is TRBJ2-2; the D gene is possibly TRBD1 (5 bases). The CDR3 is made up of 13 amino acids. Per the germline V gene, CDR1 is LNHDA and CDR2 is SQIVND (reference sequence). Trimming took 5 bases from V and 4 from J, leaving 8 bases between them.

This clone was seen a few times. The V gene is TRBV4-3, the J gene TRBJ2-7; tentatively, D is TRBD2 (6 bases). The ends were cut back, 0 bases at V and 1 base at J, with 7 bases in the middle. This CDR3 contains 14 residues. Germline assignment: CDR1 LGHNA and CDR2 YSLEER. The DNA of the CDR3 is TGCGCCAGCAGCCAAGATGGGACTTCCTACGAGCAGTACTTC. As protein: CASSQDGTSYEQYF.

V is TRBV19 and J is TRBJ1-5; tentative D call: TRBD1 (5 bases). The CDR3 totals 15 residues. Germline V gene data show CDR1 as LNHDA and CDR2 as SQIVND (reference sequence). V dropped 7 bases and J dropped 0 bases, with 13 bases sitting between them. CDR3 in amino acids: CASKRGSDSNQPQHF. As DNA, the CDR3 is TGTGCCAGTAAAAGGGGCAGTGATAGCAATCAGCCCCAGCATTTT.

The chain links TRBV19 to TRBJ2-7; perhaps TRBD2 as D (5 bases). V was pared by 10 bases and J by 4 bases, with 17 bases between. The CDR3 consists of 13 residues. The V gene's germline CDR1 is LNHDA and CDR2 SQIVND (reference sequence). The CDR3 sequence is CATSARAGYEQYF. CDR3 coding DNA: TGTGCCACCTCAGCGCGGGCAGGATACGAGCAGTACTTC.

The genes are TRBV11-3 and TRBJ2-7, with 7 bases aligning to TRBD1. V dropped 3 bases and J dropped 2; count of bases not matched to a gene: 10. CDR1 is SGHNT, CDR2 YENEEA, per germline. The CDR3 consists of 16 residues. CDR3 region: CASSFWGTEKPYEQYF. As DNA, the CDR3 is TGTGCCAGCAGCTTTTGGGGGACAGAGAAACCCTACGAGCAGTACTTC. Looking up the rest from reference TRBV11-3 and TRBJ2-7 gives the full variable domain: EAGVVQSPRYKIIEKKQPVAFWCNPISGHNTLYWYLQNLGQGPELLIRYENEEAVDDSQLPKDRFSAERLKGVDSTLKIQPAELGDSAVYLCASSFWGTEKPYEQYFGPGTRLTVT.

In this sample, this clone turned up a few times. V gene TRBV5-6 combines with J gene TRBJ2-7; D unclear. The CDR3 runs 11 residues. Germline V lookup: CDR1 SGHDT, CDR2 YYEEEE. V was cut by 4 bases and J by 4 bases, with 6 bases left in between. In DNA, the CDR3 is TGTGCCAGCAGCGTTGAGTACGAGCAGTACTTC. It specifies CASSVEYEQYF.